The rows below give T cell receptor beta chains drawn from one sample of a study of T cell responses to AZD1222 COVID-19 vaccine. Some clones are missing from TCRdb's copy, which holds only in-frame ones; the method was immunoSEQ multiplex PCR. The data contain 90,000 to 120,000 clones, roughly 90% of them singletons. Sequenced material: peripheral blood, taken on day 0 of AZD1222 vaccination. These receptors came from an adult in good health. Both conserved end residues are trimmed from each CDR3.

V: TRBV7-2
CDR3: ASSLAGLSSYEQY

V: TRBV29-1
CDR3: SVAIVWGEQF

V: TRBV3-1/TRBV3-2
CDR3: ASSHSGFHEQY

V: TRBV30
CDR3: AWSVRLQY

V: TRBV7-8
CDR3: ASSLEGRIVTEAF

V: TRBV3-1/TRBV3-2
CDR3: ASSQDARSNQPQH

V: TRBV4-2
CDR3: ASSQDKGAGYEQY

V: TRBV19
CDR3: ASSIGGPGFPQPQH

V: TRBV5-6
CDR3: ASSLGPSGDNTGELF

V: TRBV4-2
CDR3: ASSQDKGGAGYT

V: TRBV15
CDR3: ATSRPGQGRETQY

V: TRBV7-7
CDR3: ASSLGQGSNTGELF

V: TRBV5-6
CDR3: ASSPSLAGQNYGYT

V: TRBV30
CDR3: AWSATGRSTDTQY

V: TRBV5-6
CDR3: ASSREGWQGDTEAF

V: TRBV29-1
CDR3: SVIPGRGNQPQH

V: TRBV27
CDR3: ASNSIGQGGYGYT

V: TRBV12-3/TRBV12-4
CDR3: ASSLVTGELF

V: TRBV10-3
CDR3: AISEEGAGQPQH

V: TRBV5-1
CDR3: ASSSNDRRSDEKLF

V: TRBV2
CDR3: ASPGQGQGQNYGYT

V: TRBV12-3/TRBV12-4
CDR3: ASRGGVTQY

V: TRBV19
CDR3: ASSSPPTGGNSPLH

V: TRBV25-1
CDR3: ASSEGGSGGYEQY

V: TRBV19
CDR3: ASSRGGFV

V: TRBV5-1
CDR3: ASSLAQGLNTEAF

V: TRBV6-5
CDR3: ASSWERTGELF

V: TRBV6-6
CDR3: ASSNRDSHGYT

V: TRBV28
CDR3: ASSQLGTGDHQPQH

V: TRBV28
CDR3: ASSFEIGQREGFSYEQY

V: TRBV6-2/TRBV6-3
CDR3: ASSRGTWGGYT

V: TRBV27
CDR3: ASSFTTGGSSGANVLT

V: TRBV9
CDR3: ASSSRATGGTEAF

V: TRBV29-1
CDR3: SVDTGGDGTQY

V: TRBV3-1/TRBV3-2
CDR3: ASSQVVSASYEQY

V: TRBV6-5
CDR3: ASQGQDGYT

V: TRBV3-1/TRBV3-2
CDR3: ASSSVGVLEKLF